This TCR beta chain originates from a study of blood T cells in healthy people across ages. Through a sample-barcoded 5' primer and a J-beta primer mix, a second PCR was run for about 6 to 11 cycles. TCRdb re-derived calls from the 5' RACE reads in MiXCR, one entry per CDR3 protein. The sample yields some 890,000 distinct CDR3 sequences, 25% to 30% seen once. This CDR3 is built from 15 residues. The germline V gene has CDR1 SNHLY and CDR2 FYNNEI. V was trimmed by 6 bases and J by 5 bases, leaving 17 bases between them. The same data also contributed to another study, on T cells of mothers and their children.

The material sequenced was blood. The gene calls are TRBV2 and TRBJ2-1; D is uncertain. This receptor was identified in a woman in her 40s in good health. The CDR3 protein is CASSQDPARNNEQFF. In DNA, the CDR3 is TGTGCCAGCAGCCAAGACCCGGCAAGAAACAATGAGCAGTTCTTC.